These T cell receptor beta chains were read from a single sample in a study of shared clonotypes between healthy human individuals. Profiling relied on immunoSEQ multiplex PCR, and the TCRdb table lists in-frame clones only, not all of them. The sample has about 1.1 million clones, 70% to 85% seen once. Sequenced: memory CD4+ T cells from PBMCs. These receptor sequences come from a young man in good health. Some clones in this sample may be carry-over from other donors' samples. Each CDR3 is given with its conserved first and last residue. A D gene is named only where the DNA matches it firmly. Clone size is not always given. Where it is, it says once, few, many or a class for expanded clones.

14	few	TRBD1	TRBV18	TRBJ2-4	TGTGCCAGCTCGTTGGGGACAGAGAAAAACATTCAGTACTTC	CASSLGTEKNIQYF
13	NA	NA	TRBV6-6	TRBJ2-3	TGTGCCAGCAGTTTGCCCGGGGCAGATACGCAGTATTTT	CASSLPGADTQYF
13	NA	TRBD1	TRBV29-1	TRBJ1-6	TGCAGCGTCGCTGGACAGGATAATTCACCCCTCCACTTT	CSVAGQDNSPLHF
18	NA	TRBD2	TRBV6-1	TRBJ2-7	TGTGCCAGCAGTGATGCGACTAGCGGGAGAAGAAGGGTCTACGAGCAGTACTTC	CASSDATSGRRRVYEQYF
16	NA	TRBD2	TRBV4-2	TRBJ2-3	TGTGCCAGCAGCCAAGCTACTAGCGGGAGACAAGATACGCAGTATTTT	CASSQATSGRQDTQYF
14	NA	NA	TRBV18	TRBJ1-1	TGTGCCAGCTCACCGTCTATTGGGGACACTGAAGCTTTCTTT	CASSPSIGDTEAFF
14	NA	NA	TRBV7-8	TRBJ2-3	TGTGCCAGCAGCTCGAAGGGACTGATTGATACGCAGTATTTT	CASSSKGLIDTQYF
15	NA	NA	TRBV5-4	TRBJ2-7	TGTGCCAGCAGCTTGCCGGGCCAGGGGTACTACGAGCAGTACTTC	CASSLPGQGYYEQYF
12	NA	NA	TRBV29-1	TRBJ1-3	TGCAGCGTTGATAGCCCTGGAAACACCATATATTTT	CSVDSPGNTIYF
15	NA	NA	TRBV18	TRBJ1-1	TGTGCCAGCTCAGATTTCAGAGCTCAGAACACTGAAGCTTTCTTT	CASSDFRAQNTEAFF
14	NA	NA	TRBV6-1	TRBJ2-3	TGTGCCAGCAGTGAACCTAGCGGCACAGATACGCAGTATTTT	CASSEPSGTDTQYF
15	NA	TRBD2	TRBV28	TRBJ2-1	TGTGCCAGCAGGGGCTCCGGGACTAGCGGGTTCGAGCAGTTCTTC	CASRGSGTSGFEQFF
16	NA	TRBD1	TRBV7-2	TRBJ1-4	TGTGCCAGCAGCGACAGGGGCCTGGCAACTAATGAAAAACTGTTTTTT	CASSDRGLATNEKLFF
15	NA	NA	TRBV6-6	TRBJ1-2	TGTGCCAGCAGTGACGGTCGACAGGACCTCTATGGCTACACCTTC	CASSDGRQDLYGYTF
10	NA	NA	TRBV20-1	TRBJ1-2	TGCAGTGCTGAGAGTGGGGGCTACACCTTC	CSAESGGYTF
14	NA	NA	TRBV2	TRBJ2-5	TGTGCCAGCAGCCGGGAGTCACCTCGGGAGACCCAGTACTTC	CASSRESPRETQYF
15	few	NA	TRBV4-2	TRBJ2-7	TGTGCCAGCAGCCAAGTAATCGGCCGATCCTACGAGCAGTACTTC	CASSQVIGRSYEQYF
17	NA	TRBD2	TRBV5-8	TRBJ2-1	TGTGCCAGCAGCTTGCGGTTAGCGGGAGGGACGAGCAATGAGCAGTTCTTC	CASSLRLAGGTSNEQFF
17	NA	TRBD2	TRBV28	TRBJ2-1	TGTGCCAGCAGTCGGACTAGCGGGAGATTCACCTACAATGAGCAGTTCTTC	CASSRTSGRFTYNEQFF
13	NA	NA	TRBV4-2	TRBJ2-7	TGTGCCAGCAGCCAAGATTACAAGTTCGAGCAGTACTTC	CASSQDYKFEQYF
16	few	TRBD2	TRBV5-1	TRBJ2-7	TGCGCCAGCAGCTTACAAGTGGGGACTAGCGGATTAGAGCAGTACTTC	CASSLQVGTSGLEQYF
14	NA	TRBD1	TRBV5-1	TRBJ1-1	TGCGCCAGCAGCGAGAATACCGGGACAGGCGAAGCTTTCTTT	CASSENTGTGEAFF
13	few	NA	TRBV6-1	TRBJ1-2	TGTGCCAGCAGTGAAATTGCGGGTTCTGGCTACACCTTC	CASSEIAGSGYTF
15	once	NA	TRBV7-3	TRBJ2-1	TGTGCCAGCAGCCCTTCGAGGGCTGACTACAATGAGCAGTTCTTC	CASSPSRADYNEQFF
12	NA	NA	TRBV28	TRBJ1-2	TGTGCCATCGAGACCATTAACTATGGCTACACCTTC	CAIETINYGYTF
16	NA	TRBD1	TRBV5-1	TRBJ2-5	TGCGCCAGCAGCTTGGAAGGGACAGGGGAATGGGAGACCCAGTACTTC	CASSLEGTGEWETQYF
13	NA	NA	TRBV30	TRBJ2-1	TGTGCCTGGAATCGGTTTGAGGATGGTGAGCAGTTCTTC	CAWNRFEDGEQFF
16	NA	TRBD2	TRBV5-4	TRBJ2-3	TGTGCCAGCAGGCAGGGACTAGCGGGAGCGGCAGATACGCAGTATTTT	CASRQGLAGAADTQYF
15	NA	TRBD2	TRBV28	TRBJ2-3	TGTGCCAGCAGTTTAGGGGGGGAAAAGACAGATACGCAGTATTTT	CASSLGGEKTDTQYF
14	NA	TRBD2	TRBV10-1	TRBJ2-1	TGCGCCAGCAGTGTTCTAGCGGGGGGAGGTGAGCAGTTCTTC	CASSVLAGGGEQFF
16	NA	NA	TRBV5-6	TRBJ1-5	TGTGCCAGCAGCTTGTTCCCTGACAGTAGCAATCAGCCCCAGCATTTT	CASSLFPDSSNQPQHF
15	NA	NA	TRBV5-1	TRBJ2-7	TGCGCCAGCAGCTTGGATCCGGGGGCGGAATACGAGCAGTACTTC	CASSLDPGAEYEQYF
14	NA	TRBD1	TRBV6-1	TRBJ1-1	TGTGCCAGCACTACTCCGGGACAGCGATTTGAAGCTTTCTTT	CASTTPGQRFEAFF
15	NA	TRBD2	TRBV5-6	TRBJ2-3	TGTGCCAGCAGCAGAGCGGGAGAGTACACAGATACGCAGTATTTT	CASSRAGEYTDTQYF
14	NA	NA	TRBV7-2	TRBJ2-1	TGTGCCAGCAGCTTCGGGACCCACGGGGGTGAGCAGTTCTTC	CASSFGTHGGEQFF
16	few	TRBD2	TRBV19	TRBJ2-1	TGTGCCAGTAGTATCGGCGGGGCTAGCGGGAGCAATGAGCAGTTCTTC	CASSIGGASGSNEQFF
19	NA	TRBD1	TRBV28	TRBJ1-5	TGTGCCAGCAGCCGGACAGGACAGGGGGCCCGACGATTCAATCAGCCCCAGCATTTT	CASSRTGQGARRFNQPQHF
16	NA	TRBD2	TRBV29-1	TRBJ2-1	TGCAGCGTTGATAATGGGGGGACTAGCTCCTACAATGAGCAGTTCTTC	CSVDNGGTSSYNEQFF
13	few	NA	TRBV15	TRBJ2-3	TGTGCCACCAGCAGGGGGACAACAGATACGCAGTATTTT	CATSRGTTDTQYF
15	once	NA	TRBV6-5	TRBJ2-1	TGTGCCAGCAGACTGGGACGAGAGGGCGGGAATGAGCAGTTCTTC	CASRLGREGGNEQFF
16	few	TRBD1	TRBV18	TRBJ1-5	TGTGCCAGCTCACCAACCGGGACAGGGGGCACCCGGCCCCAGCATTTT	CASSPTGTGGTRPQHF
14	NA	TRBD1	TRBV6-5	TRBJ1-4	TGTGCCAGCAGTGGGACAGCAACTAATGAAAAACTGTTTTTT	CASSGTATNEKLFF
14	many	NA	TRBV5-6	TRBJ1-2	TGTGCCAGCAGCTACCAGACGGGGTGGGGAGGCTACACCTTC	CASSYQTGWGGYTF
18	once	TRBD2	TRBV7-8	TRBJ2-3	TGTGCCAGCAGCTTTCCGGGACTAGCAAAATTATCCACAGATACGCAGTATTTT	CASSFPGLAKLSTDTQYF
14	NA	NA	TRBV9	TRBJ2-5	TGTGCCAGCAGCGTAGATTGGGGCGCCGAGACCCAGTACTTC	CASSVDWGAETQYF
13	few	NA	TRBV6-6	TRBJ1-3	TGTGCCAGCAGTTACACGACTGGAAACACCATATATTTT	CASSYTTGNTIYF
13	NA	NA	TRBV7-2	TRBJ1-1	TGTGCCAGCACATTAACAGGGCCCACTGAAGCTTTCTTT	CASTLTGPTEAFF
14	few	NA	TRBV28	TRBJ2-6	TGTGCCAGCAACTGGGGGAGTAGGACCAACGTCCTGACTTTC	CASNWGSRTNVLTF
15	NA	TRBD2	TRBV5-4	TRBJ2-1	TGTGCCAGCAGCCCGGGACTAGCGGAGGTCAATGAGCAGTTCTTC	CASSPGLAEVNEQFF
13	NA	NA	TRBV4-1	TRBJ1-3	TGCGCCAGCAGCTACGCCTCTGGAAACACCATATATTTT	CASSYASGNTIYF
14	NA	TRBD1	TRBV30	TRBJ2-7	TGTGCCTGGATGGGGGGACAGGGCTTCTACGAGCAGTACTTC	CAWMGGQGFYEQYF
14	NA	TRBD1	TRBV5-1	TRBJ2-7	TGCGCCAGCAGCTCCTCCCGGGACAGAAACGAGCAGTACTTC	CASSSSRDRNEQYF
16	NA	NA	TRBV6-6	TRBJ1-2	TGTGCCAGCAGTTCGCGCTCAACCGGGACAACCTATGGCTACACCTTC	CASSSRSTGTTYGYTF